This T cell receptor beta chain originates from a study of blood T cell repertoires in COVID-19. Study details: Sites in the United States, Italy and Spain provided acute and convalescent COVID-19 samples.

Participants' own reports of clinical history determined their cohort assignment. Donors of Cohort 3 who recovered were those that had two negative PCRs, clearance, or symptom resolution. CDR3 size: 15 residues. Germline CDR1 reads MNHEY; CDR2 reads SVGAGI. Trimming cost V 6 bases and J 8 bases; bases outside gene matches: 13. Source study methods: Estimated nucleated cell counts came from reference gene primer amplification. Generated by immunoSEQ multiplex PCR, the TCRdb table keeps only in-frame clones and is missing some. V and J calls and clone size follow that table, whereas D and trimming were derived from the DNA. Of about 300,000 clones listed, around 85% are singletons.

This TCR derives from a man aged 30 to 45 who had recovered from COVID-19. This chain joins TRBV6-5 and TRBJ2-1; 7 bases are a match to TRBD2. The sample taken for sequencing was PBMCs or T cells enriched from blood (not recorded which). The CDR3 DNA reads TGTGCCAGCAGCCCCCTTGGGGGGGGAGGCGATGAGCAGTTCTTC. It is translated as CASSPLGGGGDEQFF.